This T cell receptor (beta chain) was sequenced for a study of cytomegalovirus exposure and HLA in healthy donors. Produced via immunoSEQ multiplex PCR; TCRdb's table is partial and in-frame only. This repertoire shows over 200,000 clones, 90% found once; its top ten account for 3.1%. The CDR3 length is 15 residues. J gave up 3 bases and V 6 bases, and 11 bases lay outside the gene matches. Per germline, CDR1 SNHLY and CDR2 FYNNEI. This clonotype was sampled from a woman aged 25 to 39 in good health and CMV-seronegative. The chain recombines TRBV2 with TRBJ2-7, with 7 bases that match TRBD1. The sequenced material came from PBMCs. The CDR3 spells CASRIGQASLYEQYF. CDR3 sequence (DNA): TGTGCCAGCAGAATCGGACAGGCTAGTCTCTACGAGCAGTACTTC.